These 4 T cell receptor beta chains were all obtained from the same sample, sequenced in a study of spatial heterogeneity in lung cancer. MiXCR, applied by TCRdb to the 5' RACE reads, yields one record per CDR3 protein. Among 9,500 to 11,000 distinct CDR3 sequences listed, more than 10% were seen once. Specified time point: sample taken at primary tumor resection. These receptors have no known antigen. Findings and caveats of the study: Tumor mutation counts were tracked by expanded intratumoral alpha and beta TCR counts.

Specimen: lung tumor tissue, collected at surgery. These receptors all stem from a male donor with early-stage non-small cell lung cancer.

This clonotype is medium-sized by share. As an off-target read in a library built for alpha chains, this beta chain has a frequency of little significance. DNA of the CDR3: TGTGCCACCAGCAGAGATATCTTAGCGGGAGGTCGGAATGAGCAGTTCTTC. Translated, it gives CATSRDILAGGRNEQFF. The chain joins TRBV15 to TRBJ2-1; 10 positions agree with TRBD2. This CDR3 contains 17 residues. Germline lookup yields CDR1 LNHNV and CDR2 YYDKDF (reference sequence). Trimming removed 0 bases from V and 7 bases from J; junction bases left unmatched: 9.

This clonotype was recorded a few times. The library was designed around alpha chains, so this beta chain is a stray read whose abundance carries little weight. The J gene is TRBJ2-1, the V gene TRBV12-3 or TRBV12-4, with 9 bases fitting TRBD2. The CDR3 extends over 15 amino acids. The V and J ends lost 6 bases and 6 bases, in that order; junction bases with no gene match: 9. CDR3 DNA: TGTGCCAGCAGATTTGGTAGCGGGGGAGGCAATGAGCAGTTCTTC. Amino acid sequence: CASRFGSGGGNEQFF.

This clonotype showed up just a few times. This beta chain turned up in a library designed for alpha chains; as an off-target read, its abundance says little. This chain joins TRBV27 and TRBJ1-5, with D uncertain. Deletions cut 4 bases from V and 7 bases from J, with 14 bases between. CDR3 length: 14 amino acids. CDR1 is MNHEY and CDR2 is SMNVEV in the germline V gene (reference sequence). The CDR3 region is CASSSRYGGQPQHF. The CDR3 DNA is TGTGCCAGCAGTTCCCGGTACGGTGGGCAGCCCCAGCATTTT.

This clonotype rates as medium-sized. This beta chain is a stray sequence in a library constructed for alpha chains; its clone size is not meaningful. V and J are TRBV11-3 and TRBJ2-1, with 8 bases matching TRBD2. After removal of 0 bases from V and 0 bases from J, the junction contained 13 bases not matched to a gene. This CDR3 contains 20 residues. Per germline, CDR1 SGHNT and CDR2 YENEEA. CDR3 DNA: TGTGCCAGCAGCTTAGATCGCCCCCCGAGCGGGAGAACCTCCTACAATGAGCAGTTCTTC. This sequence encodes CASSLDRPPSGRTSYNEQFF.